The 5 T cell receptor beta chains in this list originate from one sample, sequenced in a study of T cell changes during pregnancy in multiple sclerosis. Method: immunoSEQ multiplex PCR; TCRdb's copy keeps in-frame clones and lacks some. The sample contains 25,000 to 35,000 clones, around 88% of which appear only once. The sample in question was CD4+ T cells from peripheral blood mononuclear cells, obtained in the first trimester of pregnancy. Receptors were obtained from a female donor in good health, enrolled as a control in a pregnancy study.

The V and J genes are TRBV7-3 and TRBJ2-1; 8 nucleotides agree with TRBD1. J was trimmed by 7 bases and V by 2 bases; bases with no gene match: 7. Germline CDR1 is SGHTA and CDR2 is FQGTGA. CDR3 length: 15 amino acids. CDR3 sequence reads: CASSLLGQGLNEQFF. The CDR3, as DNA: TGTGCCAGCAGCTTACTAGGACAGGGTTTGAATGAGCAGTTCTTC.

This clone was detected once. The chain is built from TRBV5-1 and TRBJ2-7; perhaps TRBD2 as D (5 bases). Germline V gene sequence: CDR1 SGHRS, CDR2 YFSETQ. V lost 4 bases to trimming and J lost 3 bases, with 11 bases between them. The CDR3 length is 13 residues. The DNA of the CDR3 is TGCGCCAGCAGCCGCAACCGGGACTACGAGCAGTACTTC. This sequence encodes CASSRNRDYEQYF.

The chain is built from TRBV5-4 and TRBJ1-2; maybe TRBD1 (6 bases). The V and J ends lost 4 bases and 8 bases respectively, with 12 bases between them. The CDR3 sequence is 12 residues long. The germline V gene encodes CDR1 SGHNT and CDR2 YYREEE (reference sequence). The DNA of the CDR3 is TGTGCCAGCAGCAAACAGGGACCGGGCTACACCTTC. Translated: CASSKQGPGYTF.

The V and J genes are TRBV11-2 and TRBJ2-2, with 8 bases matching TRBD2. J lost 0 bases, V lost 3 bases, and 0 bases had no gene match. The germline CDR1 and CDR2 sequences are SGHAT and FQNNGV. The length of the CDR3 is 15 residues. The CDR3 bases are TGTGCCAGCAGCTTTAGCGGGGCGAACACCGGGGAGCTGTTTTTT. Protein: CASSFSGANTGELFF.

For the CDR3, the DNA is TGTGCCAGCAGCTTGGACAGGGGCCATCAGCCCCAGCATTTT. Its protein is CASSLDRGHQPQHF. J is TRBJ1-5 and V is TRBV5-6; TRBD1 aligns across 7 bases. With V trimmed by 0 bases and J by 5 bases, 2 bases remained unmatched. The CDR3 is made up of 14 amino acids. CDR1 SGHDT and CDR2 YYEEEE come from the germline V gene.